The T cell receptor beta chain under discussion was sequenced for a study of molecular identifiers for immune sequencing clone quantification. Study summary: Replicate RNA came from 20,000 or 100,000 naive CD8 cells and was split five ways, and four parts were sequenced.

Germline V CDR1 and CDR2: MNHEY, SMNVEV (reference sequence). This CDR3 has 14 residues. V lost 2 bases, J lost 14 bases, and 16 bases lay in between. TCRdb redid the calling of the PCR reads with MiXCR, one entry per CDR3 protein. The table shows over 550,000 distinct CDR3 sequences, with less than 30% occurring only once. This clonotype was counted only a few times. The receptor comes from a human donor in good health. Some libraries in this study had Jurkat cell RNA spiked in. This chain uses TRBV27 with TRBJ1-6; D is ambiguous. The sample taken for sequencing was naive CD8+ T cells from blood, with Jurkat cell RNA spiked in. Subset meaning: FACS-sorted CD8+CD4-CCR7+CD45RA+ naive T cells. DNA for the CDR3: TGTGCCAGCAGTTTAATGGTCGCCGCTCTGGCCCTCCACTTT. This sequence encodes CASSLMVAALALHF.